Listed below are T cell receptor beta chains from one sample, sequenced in a study of blood T cell repertoires in COVID-19. Using immunoSEQ multiplex PCR, the repertoire was profiled, and TCRdb retains in-frame clones only, with some absent. The repertoire holds approximately 210,000 clones, with 88% as singletons. The sequencing input was peripheral blood. These receptors originate from a man in his forties with acute or convalescent COVID-19. The CDR3 runs from the conserved cysteine through the conserved F or W. D genes are given only for firm matches. A row's size may be missing; if present it is once, few, many or a size class.

j_call v_call d_call cdr3_length clone_size cdr3_nt cdr3_aa
TRBJ2-1 TRBV9 TRBD2 16 NA TGTGCCAGCAGCCTGGGGACTAGCGGGAGGCTAAGTGAGCAGTTCTTC CASSLGTSGRLSEQFF
TRBJ1-2 TRBV14 NA 11 once TGTGCCAGCAGCCAACAGGGTGGCTACACCTTC CASSQQGGYTF
TRBJ2-3 TRBV2 NA 13 NA TGTGCCAGTCGAGTTAGAAGAACAGATACGCAGTATTTT CASRVRRTDTQYF
TRBJ2-5 TRBV6-5 NA 14 NA TGTGCCAGCAGTTACTCGCTAGCGTTAGAGACCCAGTACTTC CASSYSLALETQYF
TRBJ2-3 TRBV7-2 TRBD2 16 NA TGTGCCAGCAGCTTCTGGCTAGCGGGGCGCACAGATACGCAGTATTTT CASSFWLAGRTDTQYF
TRBJ2-7 TRBV10-3 NA 14 NA TGTGCCATCAGCAGGGGCCTGCCCGTCTACGAGCAGTACTTC CAISRGLPVYEQYF
TRBJ2-1 TRBV29-1 NA 14 NA TGCAGCGTTGATCAAGGACTCGGCTACAATGAGCAGTTCTTC CSVDQGLGYNEQFF
TRBJ2-2 TRBV7-9 NA 16 NA TGTGCCAGCAGCTTAGGGAACGGGAGAGGCACCGGGGAGCTGTTTTTT CASSLGNGRGTGELFF
TRBJ2-2 TRBV24-1 NA 14 many TGTGCCACCTCTAGCGCGTTGAACACCGGGGAGCTGTTTTTT CATSSALNTGELFF
TRBJ1-5 TRBV7-9 NA 15 NA TGTGCCAGCAGTTTAAGTGGGGGGGAGGATCAGCCCCAGCATTTT CASSLSGGEDQPQHF
TRBJ1-2 TRBV5-5 TRBD1 13 NA TGTGCCAGCAGCTTGGAGGGGGCCTATGGCTACACCTTC CASSLEGAYGYTF
TRBJ1-1 TRBV10-1 NA 14 many TGCGCCAGCCAAGCGCCCGGAGGGGACACTGAAGCTTTCTTT CASQAPGGDTEAFF
TRBJ1-6 TRBV5-4 NA 16 NA TGTGCCAGCAGCCTTCTAGCGGGACGGGAAACTTCACCCCTCCACTTT CASSLLAGRETSPLHF
TRBJ2-1 TRBV19 TRBD2 15 NA TGTGCCAGTAGTGCACAAAGCGGGGCCTACAATGAGCAGTTCTTC CASSAQSGAYNEQFF
TRBJ1-5 TRBV6-6 NA 14 few TGTGCCAGCAGTACAGCCGCCGGAAATCAGCCCCAGCATTTT CASSTAAGNQPQHF
TRBJ2-7 TRBV5-8 TRBD1 15 NA TGTGCCAGCAGCCGAACCGGGACAGGCCCGTACGAGCAGTACTTC CASSRTGTGPYEQYF
TRBJ2-1 TRBV25-1 NA 14 NA TGTGCCAGCACCCCCCGGAGCTCCTACAATGAGCAGTTCTTC CASTPRSSYNEQFF
TRBJ2-2 TRBV25-1 TRBD2 15 few TGTGCCAGCAGCCGGGAGGTGGCCAACACCGGGGAGCTGTTTTTT CASSREVANTGELFF
TRBJ1-1 TRBV2 NA 13 NA TGTGCCAGCAGTGAACTGGGAGACACTGAAGCTTTCTTT CASSELGDTEAFF
TRBJ1-3 TRBV7-9 NA 15 NA TGTGCCAGCAGCTCGGGACTGGACTCTGGAAACACCATATATTTT CASSSGLDSGNTIYF
TRBJ2-1 TRBV7-2 TRBD2 14 NA TGTGCCAGCAGCTATACTAGCGGGAACAATGAGCAGTTCTTC CASSYTSGNNEQFF